What follows are 15 T cell receptor beta chains derived from one specimen sequenced in a study of blood T cell repertoires in COVID-19. Sequencing used immunoSEQ multiplex PCR; TCRdb keeps in-frame clones, though not all of them. The sample holds approximately 200,000 clones, less than 90% seen once. The specimen was peripheral blood. These receptors were collected from a man between 40 and 49 years old with active or convalescent COVID-19.

This chain joins TRBV27 and TRBJ2-1, with a possible D match to TRBD2 (6 bases). CDR1 MNHEY and CDR2 SMNVEV come from the germline V gene (reference sequence). The CDR3 consists of 15 residues. Trimming removed 7 bases from V and 3 bases from J, with 16 bases in between. CDR3 in amino acids: CASNSLRDGYNEQFF. The CDR3 bases are TGTGCCAGCAATTCGTTGCGGGATGGCTACAATGAGCAGTTCTTC.

The chain joins TRBV7-9 to TRBJ2-7; TRBD2 might be the D (5 bases). The CDR3 covers 13 residues. Deletions cut 5 bases from V and 2 bases from J, with 10 bases between. Per the germline V gene, CDR1 is SEHNR and CDR2 is FQNEAQ (reference sequence). For the CDR3, the DNA is TGTGCCAGCAGCACTGGACTGACCTACGAGCAGTACTTC. This encodes CASSTGLTYEQYF.

This chain uses TRBV27 with TRBJ2-2, with TRBD1 matching over 7 bases. CDR3 size: 16 residues. The ends lost 0 bases at V and 4 bases at J; junction bases unmatched: 5. CDR1 and CDR2 (germline): MNHEY, SMNVEV (reference sequence). The CDR3 loop is CASSLSRAGGTGELFF. The CDR3 DNA is TGTGCCAGCAGTTTATCGCGGGCAGGGGGCACCGGGGAGCTGTTTTTT.

The gene calls are TRBV24-1 and TRBJ1-1; a possible D gene is TRBD1 (6 bases). V was cut by 3 bases and J by 6 bases, with 16 bases left in between. The germline V gene has CDR1 KGHDR and CDR2 SFDVKD. The CDR3 consists of 15 residues. CDR3 sequence (DNA): TGTGCCACCAGTGATCCCCAACAGGGCGAGGCTGAAGCTTTCTTT. This encodes CATSDPQQGEAEAFF.

This chain uses TRBV30 with TRBJ2-3; 7 bases are shared with TRBD1. Looked up from germline, CDR1 is GTSNPN and CDR2 is SVGIG (reference sequence). The J segment lost 5 bases and the V segment lost 3 bases, leaving 2 bases of the junction unmatched. CDR3 length equals 12 residues. The DNA of the CDR3 is TGTGCCTGGAGCCCAGGGGGAGATACGCAGTATTTT. As protein: CAWSPGGDTQYF.

The J gene is TRBJ1-1, the V gene TRBV18; D possibly corresponds to TRBD1 (5 bases). Trimming cost V 4 bases and J 1 base, with 10 bases left between them. This CDR3 contains 14 residues. Germline V gives CDR1 KGHSH, CDR2 LQKENI. CDR3 DNA: TGTGCCAGCTCACTTACGGACACGAACACTGAAGCTTTCTTT. Protein sequence: CASSLTDTNTEAFF.

The genes are TRBV15 and TRBJ1-4, with TRBD1 as a possible D gene (6 bases). The length of the CDR3 is 16 residues. Germline CDR1 reads LNHNV; CDR2 reads YYDKDF (reference sequence). Trimming took 1 base from V and 4 from J, leaving 13 bases between them. The CDR3, as DNA: TGTGCCACCAGCAGAGGAGGGGCAGGGGATAATGAAAAACTGTTTTTT. It specifies CATSRGGAGDNEKLFF.

The J gene is TRBJ1-3, the V gene TRBV7-6; 10 positions agree with TRBD1. The length of the CDR3 is 17 residues. Germline CDR1 is SGHVS and CDR2 is FNYEAQ. The ends lost 5 bases at V and 2 bases at J; junction bases unmatched: 9. CDR3 nucleotides: TGTGCCAGCAGCCCGGGGACAGGGGAGGAAACTGGAAACACCATATATTTT. It codes for CASSPGTGEETGNTIYF.

J is TRBJ1-5 and V is TRBV15; D gene unclear. Germline V CDR1 and CDR2: LNHNV, YYDKDF (reference sequence). CDR3 size: 14 residues. V gave up 3 bases and J gave up 5 bases, with 11 bases separating them. The CDR3 reads CATSSRRGDQPQHF. CDR3 bases: TGTGCCACCAGCAGCCGACGGGGAGATCAGCCCCAGCATTTT. Filled out from reference TRBV15 and TRBJ1-5, the complete variable domain reads DAMVIQNPRYQVTQFGKPVTLSCSQTLNHNVMYWYQQKSSQAPKLLFHYYDKDFNNEADTPDNFQSRRPNTSFCFLDIRSPGLGDTAMYLCATSSRRGDQPQHFGDGTRLSIL.

This sequence joins TRBV2 and TRBJ2-1; TRBD2 matches at 13 bases. This CDR3 comprises 17 residues. J was trimmed by 4 bases and V by 4 bases; bases with no gene match: 7. The germline gives CDR1 SNHLY, CDR2 FYNNEI. This CDR3 reads CASSARTSGSGYNEQFF. DNA of the CDR3: TGTGCCAGCAGTGCCCGGACTAGCGGGAGTGGGTACAATGAGCAGTTCTTC. The whole variable domain, remainder taken from reference TRBV2 and TRBJ2-1, is EPEVTQTPSHQVTQMGQEVILRCVPISNHLYFYWYRQILGQKVEFLVSFYNNEISEKSEIFDDQFSVERPDGSNFTLKIRSTKLEDSAMYFCASSARTSGSGYNEQFFGPGTRLTVL.

The chain employs TRBV10-2 and TRBJ1-5; D perhaps matches TRBD1 (6 bases). Germline V lookup: CDR1 WSHSY, CDR2 SAAADI. This CDR3 is 19 amino acids long. V was clipped by 0 bases and J by 0 bases, with 18 bases between them. The CDR3 reads CASSESGGGGLPSNQPQHF. DNA for the CDR3: TGCGCCAGCAGTGAGTCGGGGGGGGGCGGGTTACCTAGCAATCAGCCCCAGCATTTT.

This clone was detected only once. This chain joins TRBV9 and TRBJ1-2; unclear D gene. There are 14 residues in the CDR3. The V and J ends lost 4 bases and 3 bases respectively, with 13 bases between them. Germline CDR1 is SGDLS and CDR2 is YYNGEE. CDR3 loop: CASSPNGEDYGYTF. The CDR3 DNA is TGTGCCAGCAGCCCAAACGGGGAAGACTATGGCTACACCTTC.

This clone appeared once. V is TRBV5-1 and J is TRBJ2-1; the D gene is possibly TRBD2 (7 bases). The V gene's germline CDR1 is SGHRS and CDR2 YFSETQ. The V gene lost 7 bases and the J gene lost 4 bases, with 21 bases spanning the gap. The CDR3 extends over 16 amino acids. The CDR3 DNA follows: TGCGCCAGCGGACCCCCAGGGGCTAGCGGTTACAATGAGCAGTTCTTC. Residues: CASGPPGASGYNEQFF. The variable domain in full, with the rest retrieved from reference TRBV5-1 and TRBJ2-1, is KAGVTQTPRYLIKTRGQQVTLSCSPISGHRSVSWYQQTPGQGLQFLFEYFSETQRNKGNFPGRFSGRQFSNSRSEMNVSTLELGDSALYLCASGPPGASGYNEQFFGPGTRLTVL.

This chain connects TRBV7-3 to TRBJ2-2; the D gene is possibly TRBD2 (5 bases). The CDR3 has 16 residues. Trimming removed 1 base from V and 0 bases from J, with 9 bases in between. Per the germline V gene, CDR1 is SGHTA and CDR2 is FQGTGA. CDR3: CASSLNPGTNTGELFF. In nucleotides, the CDR3 is TGTGCCAGCAGCTTAAACCCGGGGACGAACACCGGGGAGCTGTTTTTT.

This chain joins TRBV14 and TRBJ1-2; no clear D gene. This CDR3 has 12 residues. CDR1 is SGHDN, CDR2 FVKESK, per germline. V was cut by 4 bases and J by 4 bases, with 7 bases left in between. CDR3 DNA sequence: TGTGCCAGCAGCCTAGGACTCTATGGCTACACCTTC. It translates to CASSLGLYGYTF.